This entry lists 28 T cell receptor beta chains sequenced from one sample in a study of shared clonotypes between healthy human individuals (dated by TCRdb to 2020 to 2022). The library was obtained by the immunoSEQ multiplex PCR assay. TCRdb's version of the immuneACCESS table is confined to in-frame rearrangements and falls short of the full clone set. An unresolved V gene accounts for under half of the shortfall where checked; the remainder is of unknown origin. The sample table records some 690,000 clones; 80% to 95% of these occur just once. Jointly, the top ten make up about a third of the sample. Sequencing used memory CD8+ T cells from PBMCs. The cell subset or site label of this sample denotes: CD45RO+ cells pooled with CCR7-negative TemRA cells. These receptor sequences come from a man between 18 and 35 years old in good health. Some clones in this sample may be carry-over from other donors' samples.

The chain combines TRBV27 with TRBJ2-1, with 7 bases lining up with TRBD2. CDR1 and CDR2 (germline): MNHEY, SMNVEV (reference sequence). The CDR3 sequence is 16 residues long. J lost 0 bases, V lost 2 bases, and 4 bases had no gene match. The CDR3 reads CASSLVLALSYNEQFF. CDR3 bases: TGTGCCAGCAGTTTAGTACTAGCGCTCTCCTACAATGAGCAGTTCTTC.

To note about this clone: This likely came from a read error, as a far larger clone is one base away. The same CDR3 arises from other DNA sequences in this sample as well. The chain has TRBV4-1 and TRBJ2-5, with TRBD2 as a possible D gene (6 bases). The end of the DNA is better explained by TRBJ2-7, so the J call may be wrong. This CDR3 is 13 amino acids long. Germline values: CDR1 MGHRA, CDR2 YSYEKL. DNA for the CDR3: TGCGCCAGCAGCCAAGGACTAGGCTACGAGCAGTACTTC. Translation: CASSQGLGYEQYF.

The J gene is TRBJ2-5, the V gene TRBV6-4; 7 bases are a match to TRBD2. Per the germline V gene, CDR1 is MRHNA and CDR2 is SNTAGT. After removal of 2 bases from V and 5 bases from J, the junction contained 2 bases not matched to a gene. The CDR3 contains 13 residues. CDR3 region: CASSDGEGETQYF. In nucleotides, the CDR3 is TGTGCCAGCAGTGACGGGGAGGGGGAGACCCAGTACTTC.

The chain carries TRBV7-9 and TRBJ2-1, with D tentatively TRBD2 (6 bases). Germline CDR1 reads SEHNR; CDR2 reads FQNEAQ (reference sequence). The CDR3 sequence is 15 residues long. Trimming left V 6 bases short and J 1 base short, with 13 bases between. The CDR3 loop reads CASRGGPGSYNEQFF. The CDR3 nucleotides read TGTGCCAGCAGGGGAGGCCCCGGATCCTACAATGAGCAGTTCTTC.

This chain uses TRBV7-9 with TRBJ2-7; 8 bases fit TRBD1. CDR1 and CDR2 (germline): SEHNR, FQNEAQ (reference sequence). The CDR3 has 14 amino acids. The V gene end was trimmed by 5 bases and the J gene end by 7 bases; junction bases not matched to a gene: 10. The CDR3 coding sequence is TGTGCCAGCAGCCCTCGGCAGGGGGCGGGGGAGCAGTACTTC. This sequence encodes CASSPRQGAGEQYF.

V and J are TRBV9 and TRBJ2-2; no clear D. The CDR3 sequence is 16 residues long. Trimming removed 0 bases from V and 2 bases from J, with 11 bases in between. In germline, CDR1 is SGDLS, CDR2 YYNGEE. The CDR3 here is CASSVDLSINTGELFF. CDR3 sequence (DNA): TGTGCCAGCAGCGTAGACTTAAGCATAAACACCGGGGAGCTGTTTTTT.

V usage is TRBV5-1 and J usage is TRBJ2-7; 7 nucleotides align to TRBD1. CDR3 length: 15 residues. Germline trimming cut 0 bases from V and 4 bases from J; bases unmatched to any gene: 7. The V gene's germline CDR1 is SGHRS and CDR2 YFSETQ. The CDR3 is CASSLDLGQMYEQYF. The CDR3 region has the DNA TGCGCCAGCAGCTTGGACCTGGGACAGATGTACGAGCAGTACTTC.

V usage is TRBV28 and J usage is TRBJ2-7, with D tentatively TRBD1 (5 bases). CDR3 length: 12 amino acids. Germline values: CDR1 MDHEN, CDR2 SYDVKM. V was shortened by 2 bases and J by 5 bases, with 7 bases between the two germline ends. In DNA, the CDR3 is TGTGCCAGCAGTTTAAGGGGAAACGAGCAGTACTTC. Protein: CASSLRGNEQYF. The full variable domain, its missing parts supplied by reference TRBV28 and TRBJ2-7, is DVKVTQSSRYLVKRTGEKVFLECVQDMDHENMFWYRQDPGLGLRLIYFSYDVKMKEKGDIPEGYSVSREKKERFSLILESASTNQTSMYLCASSLRGNEQYFGPGTRLTVT.

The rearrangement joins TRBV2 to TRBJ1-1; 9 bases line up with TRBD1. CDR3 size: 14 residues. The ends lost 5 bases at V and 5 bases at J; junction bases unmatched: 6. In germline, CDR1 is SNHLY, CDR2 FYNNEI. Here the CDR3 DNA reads TGTGCCAGCAGTTCAGACAGGGGGTGGACTGAAGCTTTCTTT. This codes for CASSSDRGWTEAFF.

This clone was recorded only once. The CDR3 nucleotides read TGTGCCAGCAGCAAAGCCGGCGGAAGGGGAGCGAACACTGAAGCTTTCTTT. It is translated as CASSKAGGRGANTEAFF. V and J are TRBV21-1 and TRBJ1-1. TRBV21-1 is reported as a pseudogene. This CDR3 contains 17 residues.

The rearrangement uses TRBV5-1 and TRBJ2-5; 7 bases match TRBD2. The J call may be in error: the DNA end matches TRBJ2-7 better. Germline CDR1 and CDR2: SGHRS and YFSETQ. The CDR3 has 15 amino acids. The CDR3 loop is CASSLSGAGLSEQYF. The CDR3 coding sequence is TGCGCCAGCAGCTTAAGCGGGGCGGGCCTTTCCGAGCAGTACTTC.

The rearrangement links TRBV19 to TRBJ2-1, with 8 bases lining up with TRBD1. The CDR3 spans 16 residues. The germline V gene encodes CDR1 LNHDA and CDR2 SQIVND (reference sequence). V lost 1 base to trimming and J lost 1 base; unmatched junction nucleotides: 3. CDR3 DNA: TGTGCCAGTAGTATAGGGAACAGGGGGTCCTACAATGAGCAGTTCTTC. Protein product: CASSIGNRGSYNEQFF. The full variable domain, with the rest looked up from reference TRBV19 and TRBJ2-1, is DGGITQSPKYLFRKEGQNVTLSCEQNLNHDAMYWYRQDPGQGLRLIYYSQIVNDFQKGDIAEGYSVSREKKESFPLTVTSAQKNPTAFYLCASSIGNRGSYNEQFFGPGTRLTVL.

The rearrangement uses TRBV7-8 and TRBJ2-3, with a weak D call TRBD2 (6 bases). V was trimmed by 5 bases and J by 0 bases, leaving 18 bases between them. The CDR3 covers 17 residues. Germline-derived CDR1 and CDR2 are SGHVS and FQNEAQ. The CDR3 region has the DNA TGTGCCAGCAGCCCCAGGGAAAGCGGGCGGAGCACAGATACGCAGTATTTT. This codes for CASSPRESGRSTDTQYF. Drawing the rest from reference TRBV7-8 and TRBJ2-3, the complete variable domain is GAGVSQSPRYKVAKRGQDVALRCDPISGHVSLFWYQQALGQGPEFLTYFQNEAQLDKSGLPSDRFFAERPEGSVSTLKIQRTQQEDSAVYLCASSPRESGRSTDTQYFGPGTRLTVL.

DNA for the CDR3: TGTGCCAGCAGTGAGGGACGATGGGGACCTGAAGCTTTCTTT. This sequence encodes CASSEGRWGPEAFF. This rearrangement joins TRBV6-5 to TRBJ1-1, with D tentatively TRBD1 (5 bases). The CDR3 spans 14 residues. Trimming took 5 bases from V and 6 from J, leaving 16 bases between them. The germline gives CDR1 MNHEY, CDR2 SVGAGI.

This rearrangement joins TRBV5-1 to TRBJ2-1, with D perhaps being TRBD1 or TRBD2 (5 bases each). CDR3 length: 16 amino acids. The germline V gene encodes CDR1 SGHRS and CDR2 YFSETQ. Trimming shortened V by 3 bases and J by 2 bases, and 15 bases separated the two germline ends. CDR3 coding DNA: TGCGCCAGCAGCTCCTTTCGGGACGGGACCTACAATGAGCAGTTCTTC. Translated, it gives CASSSFRDGTYNEQFF.

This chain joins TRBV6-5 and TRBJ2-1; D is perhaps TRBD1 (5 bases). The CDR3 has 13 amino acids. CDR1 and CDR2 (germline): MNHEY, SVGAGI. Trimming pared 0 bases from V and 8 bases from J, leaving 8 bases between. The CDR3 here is CASSYSIGDEQFF. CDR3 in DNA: TGTGCCAGCAGTTACTCGATAGGGGATGAGCAGTTCTTC.

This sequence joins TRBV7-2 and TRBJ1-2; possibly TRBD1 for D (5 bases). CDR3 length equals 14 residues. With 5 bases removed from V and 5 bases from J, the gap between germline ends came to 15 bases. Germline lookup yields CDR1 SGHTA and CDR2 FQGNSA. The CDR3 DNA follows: TGTGCCAGCAGCCCCCCGGAGGGACCTTATGGCTACACCTTC. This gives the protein CASSPPEGPYGYTF.

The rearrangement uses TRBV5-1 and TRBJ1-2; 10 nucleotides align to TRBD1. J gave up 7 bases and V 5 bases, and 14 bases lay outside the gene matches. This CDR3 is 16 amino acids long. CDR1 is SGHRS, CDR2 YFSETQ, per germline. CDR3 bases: TGCGCCAGCAGACCGGCTACGGGACAGGGGATTAGTGGCTACACCTTC. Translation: CASRPATGQGISGYTF.

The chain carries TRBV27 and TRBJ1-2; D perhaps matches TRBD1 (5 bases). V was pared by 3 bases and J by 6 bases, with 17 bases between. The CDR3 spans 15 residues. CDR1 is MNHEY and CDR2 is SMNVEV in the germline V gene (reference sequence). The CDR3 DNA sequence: TGTGCCAGCAGTTTTTCCGGACACACCACGGATGGCTACACCTTC. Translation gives CASSFSGHTTDGYTF.

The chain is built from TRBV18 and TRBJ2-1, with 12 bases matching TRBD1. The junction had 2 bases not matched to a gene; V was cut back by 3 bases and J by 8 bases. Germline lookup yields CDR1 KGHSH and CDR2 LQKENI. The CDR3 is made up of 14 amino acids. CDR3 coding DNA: TGTGCCAGCTCACCGGGACAGGGGGCTTATGAGCAGTTCTTC. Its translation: CASSPGQGAYEQFF.

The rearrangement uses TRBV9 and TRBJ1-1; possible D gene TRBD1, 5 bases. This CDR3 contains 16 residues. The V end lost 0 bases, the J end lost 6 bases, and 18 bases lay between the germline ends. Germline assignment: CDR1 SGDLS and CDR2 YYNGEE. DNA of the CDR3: TGTGCCAGCAGCGTAGTCGGGGGGAGTCCCTACGCTGAAGCTTTCTTT. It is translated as CASSVVGGSPYAEAFF.

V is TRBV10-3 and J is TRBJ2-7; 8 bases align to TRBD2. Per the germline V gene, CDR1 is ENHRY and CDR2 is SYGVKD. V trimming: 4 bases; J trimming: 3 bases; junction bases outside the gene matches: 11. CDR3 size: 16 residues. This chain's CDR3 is CAISGGAGVPYYEQYF. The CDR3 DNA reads TGTGCCATCAGTGGGGGAGCGGGAGTCCCCTACTACGAGCAGTACTTC.

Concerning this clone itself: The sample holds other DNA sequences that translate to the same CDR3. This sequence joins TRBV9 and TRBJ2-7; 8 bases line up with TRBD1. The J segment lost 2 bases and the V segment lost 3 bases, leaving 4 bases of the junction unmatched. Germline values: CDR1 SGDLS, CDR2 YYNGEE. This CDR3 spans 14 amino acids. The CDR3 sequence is CASSAGTGPYEQYF. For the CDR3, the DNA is TGTGCCAGCAGCGCCGGGACAGGACCCTACGAGCAGTACTTC.

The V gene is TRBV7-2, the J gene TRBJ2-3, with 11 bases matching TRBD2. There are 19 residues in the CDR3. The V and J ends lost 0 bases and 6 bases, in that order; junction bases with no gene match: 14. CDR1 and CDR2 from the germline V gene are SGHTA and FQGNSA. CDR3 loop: CASSLALGTVAGGGDTQYF. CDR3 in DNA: TGTGCCAGCAGCTTAGCGCTGGGTACGGTAGCGGGAGGGGGCGATACGCAGTATTTT.

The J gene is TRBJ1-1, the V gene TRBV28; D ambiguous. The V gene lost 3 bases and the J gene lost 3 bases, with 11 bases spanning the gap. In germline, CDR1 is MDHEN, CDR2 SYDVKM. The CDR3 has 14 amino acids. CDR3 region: CASSLSGEHTEAFF. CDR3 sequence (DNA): TGTGCCAGCAGTTTGTCCGGGGAGCACACTGAAGCTTTCTTT.

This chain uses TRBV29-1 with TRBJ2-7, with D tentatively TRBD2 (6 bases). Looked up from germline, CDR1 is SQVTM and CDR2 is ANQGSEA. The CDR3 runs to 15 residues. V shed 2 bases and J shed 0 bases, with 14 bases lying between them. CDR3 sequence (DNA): TGCAGCGTTGAATTGTTAGCGGAAGCCTCCTACGAGCAGTACTTC. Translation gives CSVELLAEASYEQYF.

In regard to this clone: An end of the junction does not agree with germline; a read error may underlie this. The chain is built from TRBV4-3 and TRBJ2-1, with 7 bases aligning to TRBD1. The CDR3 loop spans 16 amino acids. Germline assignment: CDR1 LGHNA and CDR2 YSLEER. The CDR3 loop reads CASTQLLGGNFNEQFF. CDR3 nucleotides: TGCGCCAGCACCCAACTTTTAGGGGGCAATTTCAATGAGCAGTTCTTC.

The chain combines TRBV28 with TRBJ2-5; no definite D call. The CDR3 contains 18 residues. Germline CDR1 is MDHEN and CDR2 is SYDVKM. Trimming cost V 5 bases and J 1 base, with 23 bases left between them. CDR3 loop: CASSEWSGIQVGQETQYF. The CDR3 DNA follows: TGTGCCAGCAGTGAATGGAGTGGTATACAAGTCGGCCAAGAGACCCAGTACTTC.